The subject of this entry is one T cell receptor (beta chain). Assignment of participants to cohorts was predicated upon participant-reported clinical history. The data belong to a study of blood T cell repertoires in COVID-19. With V trimmed by 12 bases and J by 2 bases, 4 bases remained unmatched. Germline CDR1 is KGHDR and CDR2 is SFDVKD. The CDR3 contains 12 residues. TCRdb's copy holds only in-frame clones and misses some; the assay was immunoSEQ multiplex PCR. The table lists roughly 280,000 clones, roughly 90% of them singletons, with approximately 2% in the top ten. This sequence was found in a woman between 55 and 75 years old who had recovered from COVID-19. Sequencing was done on a sample of PBMCs or T cells enriched from blood (not recorded which). This chain connects TRBV24-1 to TRBJ2-5; 8 bases map to TRBD2. The chain's CDR3 is CAPGTRQETQYF. In DNA, the CDR3 is TGTGCCCCCGGGACTAGGCAAGAGACCCAGTACTTC.